This TCR beta chain was observed in a study of long-term antiretroviral therapy in people with HIV. Comment on this clone: Its antigen remains unidentified.

Per the germline V gene, CDR1 is MNHEY and CDR2 is SMNVEV (reference sequence). V dropped 5 bases and J dropped 4 bases, with 20 bases sitting between them. The CDR3 consists of 16 residues. Participants living with HIV all received treatment in the United States. Prior to DNA extraction, the samples held about 0.95-10 million cryopreserved PBMC. General study points: Against controls, HIV repertoires showed narrower ranges of CDR3 length. Blood was collected between the mid-2000s and the late 2010s, possibly under older ART regimens.

Survey level was the resolution at which the v3.0 immunoSEQ assay ran. TCRdb's table, derived via immunoSEQ multiplex PCR, lists solely in-frame clones and lacks some. The sample records several thousand clones, approximately 80% being singletons. The sequence came from a man aged 35-49 years with HIV. V and J are TRBV27 and TRBJ1-2, with D possibly matching TRBD1 (6 bases). Specimen: unsorted PBMCs, collected 1.1 years after starting antiretroviral therapy. Written as DNA, the CDR3 is TGTGCCAGCAGTCCTCGAAACAGGGATACTAGCTATGGCTACACCTTC. It yields the protein CASSPRNRDTSYGYTF.